One sample yielded the 30 T cell receptor beta chains listed below, sequenced in a study of CD8 T cells in ankylosing spondylitis. Findings and caveats of the study: What seemed typical of ankylosing spondylitis blood was a TCR beta motif built from eight highly homologous variants.

In TCRdb, the 5' RACE reads were re-called with MiXCR into one record per CDR3 protein. The data show roughly 700,000 distinct CDR3 sequences, under 20% seen once. No antigen is known for these receptors. The sequenced material came from blood, either unsorted or a sorted T cell fraction (not recorded which). These receptors all stem from a male donor with ankylosing spondylitis.

This clonotype came up a few times. The gene calls are TRBV12-3 or TRBV12-4 and TRBJ2-5, with 8 bases identical to TRBD2. The CDR3 length is 13 residues. Trimming cost V 4 bases and J 5 bases; bases outside gene matches: 3. CDR3 in amino acids: CASSSLAGETQYF. The CDR3 DNA reads TGTGCCAGCAGTTCCCTAGCGGGTGAGACCCAGTACTTC.

The rearrangement joins TRBV4-1 to TRBJ2-1; 15 bases fit TRBD2. V shed 3 bases and J 5 bases; nucleotides not matched to a gene: 2. This CDR3 spans 16 amino acids. CDR1 MGHRA and CDR2 YSYEKL come from the germline V gene. The chain's CDR3 is CASSHGLAGGNNEQFF. The CDR3 nucleotides read TGCGCCAGCAGCCACGGACTAGCGGGAGGGAACAATGAGCAGTTCTTC.

The genes are TRBV10-3 and TRBJ2-7; the D is unclear. This CDR3 has 14 amino acids. Germline CDR1 and CDR2: ENHRY and SYGVKD. Trimming shortened V by 3 bases and J by 2 bases, and 11 bases separated the two germline ends. The CDR3 region has the DNA TGTGCCATCAGTGATTCACAGATACCCTACGAGCAGTACTTC. Translated, it gives CAISDSQIPYEQYF.

This clonotype was seen ten or more times. The J gene is TRBJ1-3, the V gene TRBV29-1; no firm D call. This CDR3 has 11 amino acids. V gave up 3 bases and J gave up 8 bases, with 8 bases separating them. Germline-derived CDR1 and CDR2 are SQVTM and ANQGSEA. The CDR3 sequence: CSVDEGYTIYF. The CDR3 DNA reads TGCAGCGTTGATGAAGGGTACACCATATATTTT.

The sample holds a few counts of this clonotype. The chain links TRBV11-2 to TRBJ2-7; 8 positions agree with TRBD1. The CDR3 extends over 15 amino acids. Germline trimming cut 0 bases from V and 2 bases from J; bases unmatched to any gene: 3. The germline gives CDR1 SGHAT, CDR2 FQNNGV. CDR3 coding DNA: TGTGCCAGCAGCTTAGAAGGGACAGGTGCCTACGAGCAGTACTTC. Amino acids: CASSLEGTGAYEQYF.

This sequence joins TRBV7-9 and TRBJ2-3; TRBD2 aligns across 12 bases. The CDR3 is made up of 14 amino acids. From germline, CDR1 is SEHNR and CDR2 FQNEAQ (reference sequence). V trimming: 7 bases; J trimming: 8 bases; junction bases outside the gene matches: 7. The chain's CDR3 is CASNLGLAGITQYF. The DNA for the CDR3 is TGTGCCAGCAACCTAGGACTAGCGGGGATTACGCAGTATTTT. Filled out from reference TRBV7-9 and TRBJ2-3, the complete variable domain reads DTGVSQNPRHKITKRGQNVTFRCDPISEHNRLYWYRQTLGQGPEFLTYFQNEAQLEKSRLLSDRFSAERPKGSFSTLEIQRTEQGDSAMYLCASNLGLAGITQYFGPGTRLTVL.

This clonotype showed up many times. This chain links TRBV11-2 with TRBJ2-1, with 8 bases lining up with TRBD2. J was trimmed by 4 bases and V by 3 bases; bases with no gene match: 5. Looked up from germline, CDR1 is SGHAT and CDR2 is FQNNGV. This CDR3 region has 15 residues. The CDR3 loop reads CASSFMAGGYNEQFF. In DNA, the CDR3 is TGTGCCAGCAGCTTCATGGCGGGGGGATACAATGAGCAGTTCTTC.

The sample holds a few counts of this clonotype. The chain joins TRBV7-3 to TRBJ2-3; the D is unclear. V was clipped by 5 bases and J by 1 base, with 10 bases between them. In germline, CDR1 is SGHTA, CDR2 FQGTGA. CDR3 length equals 14 residues. The CDR3 DNA reads TGTGCCAGCAGCCCGGACGGAGGCACAGATACGCAGTATTTT. This encodes CASSPDGGTDTQYF. The full variable domain, with the rest looked up from reference TRBV7-3 and TRBJ2-3, is GAGVSQTPSNKVTEKGKYVELRCDPISGHTALYWYRQSLGQGPEFLIYFQGTGAADDSGLPNDRFFAVRPEGSVSTLKIQRTERGDSAVYLCASSPDGGTDTQYFGPGTRLTVL.

This clonotype was counted many times. The chain is built from TRBV5-1 and TRBJ2-5; D is possibly TRBD1 (5 bases). The CDR3 length is 14 residues. Trimming took 0 bases from V and 5 from J, leaving 11 bases between them. Germline V gene sequence: CDR1 SGHRS, CDR2 YFSETQ. Here the CDR3 reads CASSLVAGKETQYF. The CDR3 DNA follows: TGCGCCAGCAGCTTGGTTGCAGGGAAGGAGACCCAGTACTTC.

This clonotype was seen only a few times. This chain links TRBV29-1 with TRBJ2-4; tentatively, D is TRBD2 (5 bases). The CDR3 totals 13 residues. CDR1 is SQVTM, CDR2 ANQGSEA, per germline. Trimming took off 3 bases at V and 5 bases at J, with 11 bases between the two ends. The CDR3, as DNA: TGCAGCGTTGAGGAGGCGTACCAAAACATTCAGTACTTC. This sequence encodes CSVEEAYQNIQYF.

This chain joins TRBV7-2 and TRBJ1-5; D not resolved. The CDR3 sequence is 13 residues long. The V end was cut by 5 bases, the J end by 5 bases, with 10 bases between. The germline CDR1 and CDR2 sequences are SGHTA and FQGNSA. The CDR3 protein is CASSVQIYQPQHF. CDR3 coding DNA: TGTGCCAGCAGCGTTCAAATTTATCAGCCCCAGCATTTT.

The V gene is TRBV20-1, the J gene TRBJ2-5, with D possibly being TRBD1 (6 bases). CDR3 length: 15 amino acids. Germline V gene sequence: CDR1 DFQATT, CDR2 SNEGSKA (reference sequence). Trimming pared 2 bases from V and 5 bases from J, leaving 18 bases between. In DNA form, the CDR3 reads TGCAGTGCTAGACGCTGGGGGCCGGAAGGGGAGACCCAGTACTTC. Encoded protein: CSARRWGPEGETQYF.

This clonotype was seen a handful of times. The chain uses TRBV7-8 and TRBJ2-7, with 7 bases that match TRBD1. CDR1 and CDR2 from the germline V gene are SGHVS and FQNEAQ. The V gene end was trimmed by 5 bases and the J gene end by 11 bases; junction bases not matched to a gene: 9. CDR3 size: 12 residues. The CDR3 nucleotides read TGTGCCAGCAGCGCAGGGACAGACTTTAAGTACTTC. Amino acid sequence: CASSAGTDFKYF.

This chain joins TRBV20-1 and TRBJ1-1; TRBD1 matches 7 bases. The CDR3 spans 13 residues. From germline, CDR1 is DFQATT and CDR2 SNEGSKA (reference sequence). Unmatched junction bases numbered 7, after V lost 3 bases and J lost 6 bases. CDR3 amino acids: CSARSQGDAEAFF. DNA of the CDR3: TGCAGTGCTAGGAGTCAGGGGGACGCTGAAGCTTTCTTT.

This clonotype was seen more than once but under ten times. This chain joins TRBV7-2 and TRBJ2-1; 7 bases are shared with TRBD1. The CDR3 is 16 residues long. Germline loops: CDR1 SGHTA, CDR2 FQGNSA. Trimming at V came to 5 bases and at J to 3 bases, leaving 10 bases not matched to a gene. The DNA for the CDR3 is TGTGCCAGCAGCCTCACCGGGACAGAAATCTACAATGAGCAGTTCTTC. This translates into CASSLTGTEIYNEQFF. Together with reference TRBV7-2 and TRBJ2-1, the CDR3 gives the full variable domain: GAGVSQSPSNKVTEKGKDVELRCDPISGHTALYWYRQSLGQGLEFLIYFQGNSAPDKSGLPSDRFSAERTGGSVSTLTIQRTQQEDSAVYLCASSLTGTEIYNEQFFGPGTRLTVL.

This clonotype was counted only a few times. This sequence joins TRBV12-3 or TRBV12-4 and TRBJ1-2; D unclear. The V and J ends lost 1 base and 8 bases respectively, with 14 bases between them. The CDR3 totals 14 residues. The CDR3 DNA sequence: TGTGCCAGCAGTTTAGATCGGGGTTTAGACGGCTACACCTTC. It yields the protein CASSLDRGLDGYTF.

A few counts support this clonotype. The CDR3 is CSARGASGSPLEQYF. Written as DNA, the CDR3 is TGCAGTGCTAGAGGGGCTAGCGGGAGCCCGCTCGAGCAGTACTTC. The chain joins TRBV20-1 to TRBJ2-7, with TRBD2 identical over 10 bases. This CDR3 spans 15 amino acids. The germline V gene encodes CDR1 DFQATT and CDR2 SNEGSKA (reference sequence). Germline trimming cut 1 base from V and 6 bases from J; bases unmatched to any gene: 9.

The rearrangement links TRBV10-3 to TRBJ1-1, with D possibly being TRBD1 (5 bases). The ends were cut back, 0 bases at V and 0 bases at J, with 11 bases in the middle. The germline gives CDR1 ENHRY, CDR2 SYGVKD. This CDR3 has 16 amino acids. DNA for the CDR3: TGTGCCATCAGTGAGTCGGCAGGGAGGGTGAACACTGAAGCTTTCTTT. It specifies CAISESAGRVNTEAFF.

This rearrangement joins TRBV4-1 to TRBJ2-5; D uncertain. V lost 0 bases to trimming and J lost 4 bases, with 12 bases between them. The CDR3 has 15 amino acids. Looked up from germline, CDR1 is MGHRA and CDR2 is YSYEKL. The CDR3 region has the DNA TGCGCCAGCAGCCAAGACTACCGCTGGGGAGAGACCCAGTACTTC. It specifies CASSQDYRWGETQYF.

This clonotype was found once. The CDR3 sequence: CASSSDMGDIQYF. Here the CDR3 DNA reads TGTGCCAGCAGCTCCGACATGGGAGACATTCAGTACTTC. The chain uses TRBV11-2 and TRBJ2-4; perhaps TRBD2 as D (5 bases). The CDR3 length is 13 residues. Looked up from germline, CDR1 is SGHAT and CDR2 is FQNNGV. Trimming pared 4 bases from V and 8 bases from J, leaving 12 bases between.

This clonotype was picked up many times. The rearrangement links TRBV6-5 to TRBJ2-5; D uncertain. Germline assignment: CDR1 MNHEY and CDR2 SVGAGI. V was pared by 0 bases and J by 5 bases, with 16 bases between. The CDR3 totals 16 residues. The CDR3 DNA follows: TGTGCCAGCAGTTACTCTTTCTTTGAGGCATCGGAGACCCAGTACTTC. It translates to CASSYSFFEASETQYF.

This clonotype was observed many times. Compared with germline, one end of the junction differs, possibly owing to a read error. The chain couples TRBV5-1 to TRBJ2-1; no reliable D call. The CDR3 is 13 amino acids. Germline V gene sequence: CDR1 SGHRS, CDR2 YFSETQ. This CDR3 reads CASSLDGYNEQFF. The CDR3 DNA reads as TGTGCCAGCAGTTTGGACGGTTACAATGAGCAGTTCTTC.

This clonotype was found a few times. This rearrangement joins TRBV9 to TRBJ1-3; D might be TRBD1 (6 bases). Trimming pared 4 bases from V and 0 bases from J, leaving 17 bases between. Germline V gene lookup returns CDR1 SGDLS and CDR2 YYNGEE. The CDR3 totals 17 residues. This chain's CDR3 is CASSLRQAISSGNTIYF. CDR3 bases: TGTGCCAGCAGCCTACGACAGGCGATTAGCTCTGGAAACACCATATATTTT.

V usage is TRBV29-1 and J usage is TRBJ1-2; D not certain. Germline V lookup: CDR1 SQVTM, CDR2 ANQGSEA. Trimming left V 4 bases short and J 1 base short, with 16 bases between. The CDR3 is 15 amino acids. CDR3 residues: CSVVPPGSYNYGYTF. In DNA form, the CDR3 reads TGCAGCGTTGTCCCTCCTGGCAGTTATAACTATGGCTACACCTTC.

This clonotype was detected only a few times. This chain uses TRBV12-3 or TRBV12-4 with TRBJ2-1, with D unclear. V lost 8 bases to trimming and J lost 7 bases, with 18 bases between them. The CDR3 consists of 14 residues. The CDR3, as DNA: TGTGCCAGCTCATCCGGGCCCTTGGGAAATGAGCAGTTCTTC. It specifies CASSSGPLGNEQFF.

This chain links TRBV19 with TRBJ1-1, with D possibly TRBD1 on 6 matching bases. This CDR3 is 14 amino acids long. V lost 5 bases, J lost 3 bases, and 13 bases lay in between. Germline V gene sequence: CDR1 LNHDA, CDR2 SQIVND (reference sequence). The CDR3 coding sequence is TGTGCCAGTAGTGCAAGCACAGGGTACACTGAAGCTTTCTTT. It is translated as CASSASTGYTEAFF. Based on the CDR3 plus reference TRBV19 and TRBJ1-1, the full variable domain is DGGITQSPKYLFRKEGQNVTLSCEQNLNHDAMYWYRQDPGQGLRLIYYSQIVNDFQKGDIAEGYSVSREKKESFPLTVTSAQKNPTAFYLCASSASTGYTEAFFGQGTRLTVV.

This clonotype was counted at least ten times. CDR3 DNA sequence: TGCGCCAGCAGCTTGGTTTCAGGCTATGGCTACACCTTC. It yields the protein CASSLVSGYGYTF. This chain links TRBV5-1 with TRBJ1-2; the D is unclear. Germline V CDR1 and CDR2: SGHRS, YFSETQ. Trimming left V 0 bases short and J 4 bases short, with 7 bases between. The CDR3 totals 13 residues.

This chain joins TRBV7-3 and TRBJ2-1; 9 nucleotides match TRBD1. Germline loops: CDR1 SGHTA, CDR2 FQGTGA. The J segment lost 3 bases and the V segment lost 7 bases, leaving 7 bases of the junction unmatched. The CDR3 spans 15 residues. CDR3 nucleotide sequence: TGTGCCAGCACCTTGGGGACAGGGCACTACAATGAGCAGTTCTTC. Translation: CASTLGTGHYNEQFF.

This clonotype was seen a handful of times. The genes are TRBV6-2 or TRBV6-3 and TRBJ2-3; D possibly matches TRBD1 or TRBD2 (5 bases each). The CDR3 is made up of 13 amino acids. Trimming stripped 0 bases from V and 6 bases from J, with 7 bases between. Germline V CDR1 and CDR2: MNHEY, SVGEGT. CDR3 nucleotide sequence: TGTGCCAGCAGTTACTCCTGGGGGGATACGCAGTATTTT. It is translated as CASSYSWGDTQYF.

CDR3 residues: CASSSTTEHTQYF. CDR3 bases: TGTGCCAGCAGCTCCACGACCGAGCATACGCAGTATTTT. This rearrangement joins TRBV7-2 to TRBJ2-3; D not certain. The CDR3 is made up of 13 amino acids. Germline lookup yields CDR1 SGHTA and CDR2 FQGNSA. Trimming pared 4 bases from V and 7 bases from J, leaving 12 bases between.